A single sample is the source of the 32 T cell receptor beta chains below, sequenced in a study of T cell repertoires in cytomegalovirus infection. TCRdb analysed the reads with MiXCR anew, one entry per CDR3 protein. The sample shows more than 400,000 distinct CDR3 sequences, 26% of them seen only once. Sequencing was performed on PBMCs. The receptors were sampled from a human donor in good health (CMV status not recorded). Some clones in this sample may be carry-over from other donors' samples.

The rearrangement joins TRBV20-1 to TRBJ2-7, with a tentative D call TRBD1 (5 bases). The CDR3 loop spans 13 amino acids. The V end lost 4 bases, the J end lost 2 bases, and 12 bases lay between the germline ends. Germline V lookup: CDR1 DFQATT, CDR2 SNEGSKA (reference sequence). The CDR3 DNA reads TGCAGTGCTAAAGGTCCCAGGGCCTACGAGCAGTACTTC. It translates to CSAKGPRAYEQYF.

This clonotype turned up a few times. The chain is built from TRBV7-9 and TRBJ2-1; D is unresolved. Germline V gene sequence: CDR1 SEHNR, CDR2 FQNEAQ (reference sequence). V was pared by 5 bases and J by 8 bases, with 7 bases between. The CDR3 runs 11 residues. The CDR3 is CASSTKYEQFF. The CDR3 region has the DNA TGTGCCAGCAGCACTAAGTATGAGCAGTTCTTC.

This chain links TRBV7-9 with TRBJ2-5; perhaps D is TRBD1 or TRBD2 (5 bases each). Trimming took off 5 bases at V and 7 bases at J, with 20 bases between the two ends. The CDR3 length is 15 residues. CDR1 and CDR2 from the germline V gene are SEHNR and FQNEAQ (reference sequence). The CDR3 is CASSKNVGRGVTQYF. DNA for the CDR3: TGTGCCAGCAGCAAGAATGTGGGAAGAGGGGTGACCCAGTACTTC.

This clonotype occurred many times. The rearrangement joins TRBV7-8 to TRBJ2-7; the D call may be TRBD1 or TRBD2 (7 bases each). There are 18 residues in the CDR3. Trimming left V 2 bases short and J 3 bases short, with 23 bases between. Per germline, CDR1 SGHVS and CDR2 FQNEAQ. The CDR3 nucleotides are TGTGCCAGCAGCTTATGGGGTTTGGGCAGGGGGGACTACTACGAGCAGTACGTC. Its translation is CASSLWGLGRGDYYEQYV.

This chain joins TRBV7-6 and TRBJ2-3, with a possible D match to TRBD2 (6 bases). CDR3 length: 17 residues. Germline lookup yields CDR1 SGHVS and CDR2 FNYEAQ. V was clipped by 5 bases and J by 2 bases, with 20 bases between them. The DNA for the CDR3 is TGTGCCAGCAGCCCAAGCGGGCCCGCCTTCGACACAGATACGCAGTATTTT. This sequence encodes CASSPSGPAFDTDTQYF.

The chain couples TRBV5-1 to TRBJ2-3; D may be TRBD1 or TRBD2 (5 bases each). V was shortened by 0 bases and J by 6 bases, with 11 bases between the two germline ends. Looked up from germline, CDR1 is SGHRS and CDR2 is YFSETQ. The CDR3 totals 14 residues. This chain's CDR3 is CASSLESGRDTQYF. The CDR3 DNA sequence: TGCGCCAGCAGCTTGGAGTCGGGGCGGGATACGCAGTATTTT.

The rearrangement uses TRBV24-1 and TRBJ2-3; the D gene is possibly TRBD1 (5 bases). Germline values: CDR1 KGHDR, CDR2 SFDVKD. The germline V and J ends were trimmed by 2 bases and 10 bases, with 9 bases remaining between them. The CDR3 runs to 12 residues. CDR3 in DNA: TGTGCCACCAGTGATTCAGGGATTGCGCAGTATTTT. It codes for CATSDSGIAQYF.

This clonotype was seen more than once but under ten times. V usage is TRBV20-1 and J usage is TRBJ2-3; D assignment may be TRBD1 or TRBD2 (5 bases each). With 1 base removed from V and 2 bases from J, the gap between germline ends came to 10 bases. In germline, CDR1 is DFQATT, CDR2 SNEGSKA (reference sequence). The CDR3 sequence is 14 residues long. CDR3: CSARVGGTTDTQYF. The CDR3 DNA reads as TGCAGTGCTAGAGTTGGGGGAACCACAGATACGCAGTATTTT.

The table lists this clonotype with a few counts. The CDR3 region is CAVPSGSSDTQYF. In DNA, the CDR3 is TGTGCCGTTCCTAGCGGGAGTTCAGATACGCAGTATTTT. This chain uses TRBV12-3 or TRBV12-4 with TRBJ2-3; TRBD2 matches 10 bases. V trimming: 11 bases; J trimming: 4 bases; junction bases outside the gene matches: 6. This CDR3 is built from 13 residues.

The chain combines TRBV6-1 with TRBJ2-2, with D possibly being TRBD1 or TRBD2 (6 bases each). Germline V gene data show CDR1 as MNHNS and CDR2 as SASEGT. This CDR3 spans 15 amino acids. V gave up 10 bases and J gave up 5 bases, with 20 bases separating them. The CDR3 DNA is TGTGCCACCAACTTGGGGGGCGGATGGACCGGGGAGCTGTTTTTT. It codes for CATNLGGGWTGELFF.

V and J are TRBV5-4 and TRBJ2-5, with 10 positions matching TRBD2. Germline loops: CDR1 SGHNT, CDR2 YYREEE (reference sequence). With V trimmed by 5 bases and J by 0 bases, 1 base remained unmatched. This CDR3 has 14 amino acids. Written as DNA, the CDR3 is TGTGCCAGCAGAAGCGGGAGGGACCAAGAGACCCAGTACTTC. This translates into CASRSGRDQETQYF.

There are a few counts of this clonotype. The rearrangement joins TRBV6-6 to TRBJ2-1; 7 bases agree with TRBD2. The CDR3 contains 14 residues. The trim removed 6 bases at V and 5 bases at J, leaving 7 bases unmatched. Germline loops: CDR1 MNHNY, CDR2 SVGAGI (reference sequence). Here the CDR3 reads CASRKPSGNNEQFF. The CDR3 DNA sequence: TGTGCCAGCAGAAAACCTAGCGGTAACAATGAGCAGTTCTTC.

The chain is built from TRBV20-1 and TRBJ2-2; D remains unclear. CDR1 and CDR2 from the germline V gene are DFQATT and SNEGSKA (reference sequence). The CDR3 runs to 15 residues. V lost 3 bases and J lost 2, with 13 bases in between. CDR3 DNA: TGCAGTGCTAGCCCCCTGGCTCGTAACACCGGGGAGCTGTTTTTT. Translated, it gives CSASPLARNTGELFF.

Only a few counts were recorded for this clonotype. The chain carries TRBV27 and TRBJ2-1; no firm D call. V was pared by 6 bases and J by 0 bases, with 12 bases between. The germline V gene has CDR1 MNHEY and CDR2 SMNVEV (reference sequence). This CDR3 contains 15 residues. CDR3 coding DNA: TGTGCCAGCAGGATACAAGTGAGCTCCTACAATGAGCAGTTCTTC. Its protein product is CASRIQVSSYNEQFF.

This chain joins TRBV4-1 and TRBJ1-1; D is ambiguous. Trimming took off 4 bases at V and 6 bases at J, with 12 bases between the two ends. Germline CDR1 MGHRA, CDR2 YSYEKL. The CDR3 has 13 amino acids. CDR3 in amino acids: CASSPPRSAEAFF. CDR3 in DNA: TGCGCCAGCAGCCCCCCGAGATCGGCTGAAGCTTTCTTT.

V usage is TRBV7-9 and J usage is TRBJ2-7; unclear D gene. CDR3 length: 14 amino acids. V lost 5 bases and J lost 0, with 11 bases in between. CDR1 is SEHNR and CDR2 is FQNEAQ in the germline V gene (reference sequence). For the CDR3, the DNA is TGTGCCAGCAGCATACTCGCGGCCTCCTACGAGCAGTACTTC. Residues: CASSILAASYEQYF.

This clonotype was seen a few times. The chain has TRBV20-1 and TRBJ2-3; D gene unclear. Trimming left V 5 bases short and J 0 bases short, with 6 bases between. This CDR3 is built from 12 residues. Germline V lookup: CDR1 DFQATT, CDR2 SNEGSKA (reference sequence). The CDR3 bases are TGCAGTGCTGTATCTAGCACAGATACGCAGTATTTT. It specifies CSAVSSTDTQYF.

This clonotype was seen many times. DNA of the CDR3: TGTGCCAGCAGCTCGAGAATCCGGGGGACAGATACGCAGTATTTT. Translation: CASSSRIRGTDTQYF. V is TRBV7-2 and J is TRBJ2-3; TRBD2 is a possible D gene (6 bases). The CDR3 has 15 amino acids. The germline V gene has CDR1 SGHTA and CDR2 FQGNSA. Trimming left V 4 bases short and J 3 bases short, with 14 bases between.

V is TRBV2 and J is TRBJ1-5; D unclear. The CDR3 covers 17 residues. CDR1 is SNHLY, CDR2 FYNNEI, per germline. V was trimmed by 1 base and J by 0 bases, leaving 13 bases between them. CDR3 amino acids: CASSEESGWRSNQPQHF. CDR3 DNA sequence: TGTGCCAGCAGTGAAGAGTCAGGCTGGCGTAGCAATCAGCCCCAGCATTTT. Full variable domain (rest looked up from reference TRBV2 and TRBJ1-5): EPEVTQTPSHQVTQMGQEVILRCVPISNHLYFYWYRQILGQKVEFLVSFYNNEISEKSEIFDDQFSVERPDGSNFTLKIRSTKLEDSAMYFCASSEESGWRSNQPQHFGDGTRLSIL.

This clonotype has at least ten counts. V and J are TRBV7-2 and TRBJ2-3; D might be TRBD2 (5 bases). From germline, CDR1 is SGHTA and CDR2 FQGNSA. With 5 bases removed from V and 11 bases from J, the gap between germline ends came to 14 bases. The length of the CDR3 is 12 residues. The DNA of the CDR3 is TGTGCCAGCAGCACCATGAGGGCTGGGCAGTATTTT. Translated, it gives CASSTMRAGQYF.

In this sample, this clonotype turned up a few times. The J gene is TRBJ2-1, the V gene TRBV10-3; D unclear. Deletions cut 4 bases from V and 5 bases from J, with 12 bases between. Germline V gene data show CDR1 as ENHRY and CDR2 as SYGVKD. This CDR3 spans 14 amino acids. The CDR3 DNA sequence: TGTGCCATCAGTGTGGTCGGGTTCGACAATGAGCAGTTCTTC. Protein sequence: CAISVVGFDNEQFF.

The sample holds many counts of this clonotype. The J gene is TRBJ1-5, the V gene TRBV7-2, with unresolved D. This CDR3 spans 15 amino acids. The germline V and J ends were trimmed by 2 bases and 0 bases, with 8 bases remaining between them. Germline CDR1 reads SGHTA; CDR2 reads FQGNSA. The CDR3 protein is CASSLIPFSNQPQHF. For the CDR3, the DNA is TGTGCCAGCAGCTTAATACCTTTTAGCAATCAGCCCCAGCATTTT. Filled out from reference TRBV7-2 and TRBJ1-5, the complete variable domain reads GAGVSQSPSNKVTEKGKDVELRCDPISGHTALYWYRQSLGQGLEFLIYFQGNSAPDKSGLPSDRFSAERTGGSVSTLTIQRTQQEDSAVYLCASSLIPFSNQPQHFGDGTRLSIL.

The rearrangement uses TRBV29-1 and TRBJ2-7; D may correspond to TRBD1 or TRBD2 (5 bases each). Germline V gives CDR1 SQVTM, CDR2 ANQGSEA. Trimming left V 1 base short and J 6 bases short, with 13 bases between. This CDR3 spans 13 amino acids. CDR3 sequence: CSVEGGTFGEQYF. The CDR3 DNA sequence: TGCAGCGTTGAAGGAGGGACGTTCGGCGAGCAGTACTTC.

This clonotype came up many times. This CDR3 is CASSSSGGLGEQFF. Here the CDR3 DNA reads TGTGCCAGCAGCTCTAGCGGGGGCTTAGGCGAGCAGTTCTTC. This sequence joins TRBV7-2 and TRBJ2-1; 10 bases fit TRBD2. CDR3 length: 14 residues. Germline-derived CDR1 and CDR2 are SGHTA and FQGNSA. V gave up 4 bases and J gave up 10 bases; unmatched junction bases: 7.

J is TRBJ2-3 and V is TRBV12-3 or TRBV12-4; no firm D call. This CDR3 is 15 amino acids long. With 8 bases removed from V and 1 base from J, the gap between germline ends came to 16 bases. CDR3 bases: TGTGCCAGCTCCTATTGGGGTTCTCGCACAGATACGCAGTATTTT. Translating it yields CASSYWGSRTDTQYF.

The chain joins TRBV29-1 to TRBJ2-5; 8 bases match TRBD1. The germline gives CDR1 SQVTM, CDR2 ANQGSEA. V was clipped by 4 bases and J by 5 bases; unmatched bases: 6. The CDR3 extends over 13 amino acids. CDR3 DNA sequence: TGCAGCGTTGGACAGGGGAGGACGGAGACCCAGTACTTC. Its translation is CSVGQGRTETQYF.

This rearrangement joins TRBV6-2 or TRBV6-3 to TRBJ2-5; unclear D gene. Germline V gene sequence: CDR1 MNHEY, CDR2 SVGEGT. The CDR3 has 14 amino acids. Trimming left V 6 bases short and J 5 bases short, with 16 bases between. This CDR3 is CASRPTLWWETQYF. CDR3 in DNA: TGTGCCAGCAGGCCCACCCTTTGGTGGGAGACCCAGTACTTC.

This clonotype was seen repeatedly, ten times or more. The chain recombines TRBV11-2 with TRBJ1-4; D not resolved. Trimming removed 3 bases at V and 3 bases at J, with 5 bases between. The CDR3 extends over 13 amino acids. Germline V lookup: CDR1 SGHAT, CDR2 FQNNGV. CDR3 DNA: TGTGCCAGCAGCTTGGAGGCTAATGAAAAACTGTTTTTT. Translated, it gives CASSLEANEKLFF.

This rearrangement joins TRBV30 to TRBJ1-1; unclear D gene. V dropped 4 bases and J dropped 7 bases, with 16 bases sitting between them. The germline CDR1 and CDR2 sequences are GTSNPN and SVGIG (reference sequence). The CDR3 loop spans 13 amino acids. CDR3 protein: CAWTAGTGNEAFF. For the CDR3, the DNA is TGTGCCTGGACGGCAGGAACGGGGAATGAAGCTTTCTTT.

The chain is built from TRBV20-1 and TRBJ1-6, with D unclear. With 4 bases removed from V and 6 bases from J, the gap between germline ends came to 19 bases. The CDR3 extends over 16 amino acids. Germline V gene lookup returns CDR1 DFQATT and CDR2 SNEGSKA (reference sequence). The DNA for the CDR3 is TGCAGTGCTACGCGGCACACCCAATCACCTAATTCACCCCTCCACTTT. Protein sequence: CSATRHTQSPNSPLHF.

The chain recombines TRBV6-5 with TRBJ2-1; 9 bases agree with TRBD2. Germline loops: CDR1 MNHEY, CDR2 SVGAGI. V dropped 0 bases and J dropped 3; count of bases not matched to a gene: 6. The CDR3 consists of 17 residues. The CDR3 region is CASSYSNLAGNYNEQFF. The CDR3 DNA is TGTGCCAGCAGTTACTCGAACCTAGCGGGAAACTACAATGAGCAGTTCTTC.

The sample holds a few counts of this clonotype. The V gene is TRBV7-6, the J gene TRBJ2-3; D remains unclear. Germline V gives CDR1 SGHVS, CDR2 FNYEAQ. V shed 5 bases and J shed 2 bases, with 14 bases lying between them. CDR3 length equals 15 residues. CDR3 sequence: CASSQIDGATDTQYF. In nucleotides, the CDR3 is TGTGCCAGCAGCCAAATTGACGGCGCCACAGATACGCAGTATTTT.